A single sample gave rise to the 8 T cell receptor beta chains below, sequenced in a study of cytotoxic CD8 clonotypes in ibrutinib-treated CLL. The assay was immunoSEQ multiplex PCR, and TCRdb's table has in-frame clones only and misses some. The sample holds over 65,000 clones, about 64% seen once. The sequencing used PBMCs, collected after 12 months of ibrutinib treatment. The receptors stem from a human donor with chronic lymphocytic leukemia.

The chain uses TRBV19 and TRBJ1-1; tentative D call: TRBD1 (6 bases). In germline, CDR1 is LNHDA, CDR2 SQIVND (reference sequence). The germline V and J ends were trimmed by 3 bases and 2 bases, with 10 bases remaining between them. The CDR3 is made up of 14 amino acids. The CDR3 loop is CASSIPGGNTEAFF. The CDR3 region has the DNA TGTGCCAGTAGTATCCCCGGGGGCAACACTGAAGCTTTCTTT.

The chain joins TRBV5-1 to TRBJ1-1, with D maybe TRBD1 (5 bases). Germline lookup yields CDR1 SGHRS and CDR2 YFSETQ. Trimming left V 3 bases short and J 8 bases short, with 14 bases between. This CDR3 region has 13 residues. CDR3 region: CASSSQGSGEAFF. The CDR3 DNA sequence: TGCGCCAGCAGCTCCCAGGGATCTGGGGAAGCTTTCTTT. Complete variable domain (other parts from reference TRBV5-1 and TRBJ1-1): KAGVTQTPRYLIKTRGQQVTLSCSPISGHRSVSWYQQTPGQGLQFLFEYFSETQRNKGNFPGRFSGRQFSNSRSEMNVSTLELGDSALYLCASSSQGSGEAFFGQGTRLTVV.

This clone occurred a few times. The final CDR3 position lacks the conserved phenylalanine or tryptophan, pointing to a likely read error. No DNA is shown, since the ends of the CDR3 on it are uncertain; the CDR3 is the one TCRdb lists. The chain carries TRBV29-1 and TRBJ2-7; the table's D gene call, TRBD1, was not cross checked with the DNA. From germline, CDR1 is SQVTM and CDR2 ANQGSEA. The CDR3 contains 11 residues when both ends are counted. The CDR3 sequence: CSVAGTGGISL.

The chain employs TRBV20-1 and TRBJ1-1, with no clear D. Germline V gene sequence: CDR1 DFQATT, CDR2 SNEGSKA (reference sequence). The V end was cut by 8 bases, the J end by 5 bases, with 12 bases between. This CDR3 is built from 11 residues. The CDR3 loop reads CSTDPETEAFF. The CDR3 DNA sequence: TGCAGTACTGACCCCGAAACTGAAGCTTTCTTT.

The rearrangement joins TRBV6-6 to TRBJ2-1; possible D gene TRBD2, 6 bases. Per the germline V gene, CDR1 is MNHNY and CDR2 is SVGAGI (reference sequence). The CDR3 sequence is 16 residues long. Trimming cost V 2 bases and J 12 bases, with 23 bases left between them. CDR3 DNA: TGTGCCAGCAGTTACGGAACGGGGGTATTGGCAGCTGTGCAGTTCTTC. This encodes CASSYGTGVLAAVQFF.

The J gene is TRBJ1-1, the V gene TRBV25-1; no clear D gene. This CDR3 is built from 13 residues. V was shortened by 3 bases and J by 4 bases, with 9 bases between the two germline ends. Germline V lookup: CDR1 MGHDK, CDR2 SYGVNS. As DNA, the CDR3 is TGTGCCAGCAGTGACCCTGGGAGCACTGAAGCTTTCTTT. The encoded protein is CASSDPGSTEAFF.

The chain recombines TRBV7-2 with TRBJ2-1; D is unresolved. V was clipped by 3 bases and J by 2 bases, with 11 bases between them. The CDR3 runs 15 residues. Germline CDR1 SGHTA, CDR2 FQGNSA. The CDR3 DNA reads TGTGCCAGCAGCTTGTCTCAACAGACCTACAATGAGCAGTTCTTC. Its translation: CASSLSQQTYNEQFF.

The rearrangement joins TRBV5-6 to TRBJ1-5; D ambiguous. Germline lookup yields CDR1 SGHDT and CDR2 YYEEEE. There are 14 residues in the CDR3. Trimming left V 0 bases short and J 7 bases short, with 11 bases between. The CDR3 sequence is CASSLAVIGQPQHF. The CDR3 coding sequence is TGTGCCAGCAGCTTGGCCGTAATTGGACAGCCCCAGCATTTT. Complete variable domain (other parts from reference TRBV5-6 and TRBJ1-5): DAGVTQSPTHLIKTRGQQVTLRCSPKSGHDTVSWYQQALGQGPQFIFQYYEEEERQRGNFPDRFSGHQFPNYSSELNVNALLLGDSALYLCASSLAVIGQPQHFGDGTRLSIL.